The rows below give T cell receptor beta chains drawn from one sample of a study of blood T cell repertoires in COVID-19. Sequencing used immunoSEQ multiplex PCR; TCRdb keeps in-frame clones, though not all of them. The sample records about 250,000 clones, roughly three quarters being singletons. Sequencing was performed on peripheral blood. The receptors were sampled from a woman in her thirties or forties with active or convalescent COVID-19. CDR3s leave out the opening cysteine and the closing phenylalanine or tryptophan.

CDR3aa,v_gene,j_gene
ASRPTNYGYT,TRBV28,TRBJ1-2
ASSAGAHYNEQF,TRBV28,TRBJ2-1
AWSPGGNTEAF,TRBV30,TRBJ1-1
ASSPSGADNEQF,TRBV5-1,TRBJ2-1
ASSQGGTEAF,TRBV28,TRBJ1-1
AWSLTEAF,TRBV30,TRBJ1-1
ASSRIFGQAPSSGANVLT,TRBV4-1,TRBJ2-6
ASMSTGTETQY,TRBV5-1,TRBJ2-5
ASNGRSISGNTIY,TRBV19,TRBJ1-3
ASSPGTNYGYT,TRBV5-1,TRBJ1-2
ASSLVLGGAITKETQY,TRBV3-1/TRBV3-2,TRBJ2-5
ASSLAPAENTQY,TRBV7-6,TRBJ2-3
ASSMWQTGNQPQH,TRBV19,TRBJ1-5
AGGQGGNTEAF,TRBV6-5,TRBJ1-1
ASSHLLAGAYSGANVLT,TRBV19,TRBJ2-6
ASSLVGLLYEQF,TRBV7-2,TRBJ2-1
AWSASTANGYT,TRBV30,TRBJ1-2
ASSLSPNQPQH,TRBV6-5,TRBJ1-5
ATSQANRDQPQH,TRBV24-1,TRBJ1-5
ASSSQGTDTQY,TRBV19,TRBJ2-3
ASSSDTYQPQH,TRBV7-8,TRBJ1-5
AWSVSKNTEAF,TRBV30,TRBJ1-1
ASNLGTGFSPLH,TRBV11-2,TRBJ1-6
ATSRKGLADNEQF,TRBV15,TRBJ2-1
ASSLSGGGNQPQH,TRBV28,TRBJ1-5
ASTTSVPVRGTGELF,TRBV21-1,TRBJ2-2
ASSAQTDEAF,TRBV5-4,TRBJ1-1
ASSSPGQRGYEQY,TRBV3-1/TRBV3-2,TRBJ2-7
ASSLGQISTDTQY,TRBV5-1,TRBJ2-3
ASSLLGQDFYGYT,TRBV27,TRBJ1-2
ASSLAVRKNSPLH,TRBV7-2,TRBJ1-6
ASSPRTPSTGELF,TRBV18,TRBJ2-2
SVSTGDRSGYT,TRBV29-1,TRBJ1-2
ASSQLTSAYNEQF,TRBV3-1/TRBV3-2,TRBJ2-1
AWGQGTNTEAF,TRBV30,TRBJ1-1
ASSPGGTEAF,TRBV13,TRBJ1-1
ASSFGTSGTDTQY,TRBV6-4,TRBJ2-3
ASSLLTVNYGYT,TRBV28,TRBJ1-2
ASSMWATGKGNGYT,TRBV19,TRBJ1-2
ASSDSGEAF,TRBV2,TRBJ1-1
ASSQDSNRFQAF,TRBV3-1/TRBV3-2,TRBJ1-1
ASSTRFLTDTQY,TRBV19,TRBJ2-3
AWSKIYNEQF,TRBV30,TRBJ2-1
ASSASRVENSPLH,TRBV5-5,TRBJ1-6
ASSGTANTEAF,TRBV5-6,TRBJ1-1